The 12 T cell receptor beta chains below come from one sample, sequenced in a study of neurological immune-mediated disorders. TCRdb passed the 5' RACE reads through MiXCR, listing each CDR3 protein once. The repertoire has 55,000 to 70,000 distinct CDR3 sequences, around 5% of them found once; the top ten carry roughly 3.3%. Specimen: PBMCs. The source of these receptors is a woman between 50 and 59 years old with multiple sclerosis.

Ten or more counts support this clonotype. The chain uses TRBV29-1 and TRBJ1-3; D not resolved. The germline V and J ends were trimmed by 6 bases and 0 bases, with 9 bases remaining between them. Germline values: CDR1 SQVTM, CDR2 ANQGSEA. The CDR3 covers 13 residues. The CDR3 nucleotides read TGCAGCGTCGCTCGGGGCTCTGGAAACACCATATATTTT. Amino acid sequence: CSVARGSGNTIYF.

In its sample, this clonotype was seen many times. The chain couples TRBV7-2 to TRBJ2-1; D is tentatively TRBD1 or TRBD2 (7 bases each). From germline, CDR1 is SGHTA and CDR2 FQGNSA. CDR3 length: 15 residues. Deletions cut 5 bases from V and 2 bases from J, with 13 bases between. CDR3 sequence: CASSPRGGTYNEQFF. In DNA form, the CDR3 reads TGTGCCAGCAGCCCCAGGGGGGGGACCTACAATGAGCAGTTCTTC. The full variable domain, completed using reference TRBV7-2 and TRBJ2-1, is GAGVSQSPSNKVTEKGKDVELRCDPISGHTALYWYRQSLGQGLEFLIYFQGNSAPDKSGLPSDRFSAERTGGSVSTLTIQRTQQEDSAVYLCASSPRGGTYNEQFFGPGTRLTVL.

This clonotype has at least ten counts. CDR3 loop: CASSLANWDLYGYTF. The CDR3 DNA sequence: TGTGCCAGCAGCTTGGCCAATTGGGACCTCTATGGCTACACCTTC. The gene calls are TRBV5-6 and TRBJ1-2, with a weak D call TRBD1 (5 bases). The CDR3 extends over 15 amino acids. V was pared by 0 bases and J by 4 bases, with 13 bases between. Germline assignment: CDR1 SGHDT and CDR2 YYEEEE.

This clonotype was recorded many times. The V and J genes are TRBV7-2 and TRBJ1-5; D perhaps matches TRBD1 (5 bases). CDR3 length: 14 amino acids. Germline V gene sequence: CDR1 SGHTA, CDR2 FQGNSA. Trimming left V 1 base short and J 5 bases short, with 9 bases between. The CDR3 DNA reads as TGTGCCAGCAGCTTAGGAGGGACGTATCAGCCCCAGCATTTT. Protein: CASSLGGTYQPQHF.

This clonotype was counted many times. CDR3 sequence reads: CASSLVTGTGELFF. DNA for the CDR3: TGTGCCAGCAGCTTAGTGACAGGGACCGGGGAGCTGTTTTTT. This chain connects TRBV7-2 to TRBJ2-2; the match to TRBD1 covers 7 bases. Germline V gene sequence: CDR1 SGHTA, CDR2 FQGNSA. CDR3 length: 14 residues. V was clipped by 1 base and J by 5 bases; unmatched bases: 1.

This clonotype appeared many times. The junction departs from the called germline gene at one end, perhaps through a read error. The chain recombines TRBV5-1 with TRBJ1-1; the match to TRBD1 covers 10 bases. This CDR3 comprises 13 residues. Per germline, CDR1 SGHRS and CDR2 YFSETQ. The chain's CDR3 is CASSLDRGFEAFF. CDR3 in DNA: TGCGCCAGCAGTTTGGACAGGGGGTTTGAAGCTTTCTTT.

This clonotype was counted a few times. One junction end disagrees with the germline gene, perhaps due to a read error. CDR3 region: CASSLGGGSPLNF. In nucleotides, the CDR3 is TGTGCCAGCAGCTTAGGCGGCGGTTCACCCCTCAACTTT. The V and J genes are TRBV7-2 and TRBJ1-6; D remains ambiguous. Per the germline V gene, CDR1 is SGHTA and CDR2 is FQGNSA. The CDR3 extends over 13 amino acids.

This clonotype was recorded many times. CDR3 DNA: TGTGCCAGCGGCCGGGGCTCCGGGGGGGCGGAGACCCAGTACTTC. Amino acid sequence: CASGRGSGGAETQYF. The J gene is TRBJ2-5, the V gene TRBV7-2, with 8 bases that match TRBD2. Germline V gene data show CDR1 as SGHTA and CDR2 as FQGNSA. V was pared by 8 bases and J by 5 bases, with 13 bases of the junction left unmatched. The CDR3 has 15 amino acids.

This clonotype was seen at least ten times. This chain links TRBV12-3 or TRBV12-4 with TRBJ2-3; D is uncertain. V lost 8 bases and J lost 2, with 11 bases in between. The CDR3 runs to 13 residues. The CDR3 sequence is CASGPAYTDTQYF. Here the CDR3 DNA reads TGTGCCAGCGGACCCGCCTACACAGATACGCAGTATTTT.

In its sample, this clonotype was seen many times. V is TRBV7-3 and J is TRBJ2-1, with D perhaps given as TRBD1 or TRBD2 (5 bases each). This CDR3 has 15 amino acids. Per the germline V gene, CDR1 is SGHTA and CDR2 is FQGTGA. V lost 2 bases to trimming and J lost 3 bases, with 11 bases between them. The chain's CDR3 is CASSLFGANYNEQFF. CDR3 coding DNA: TGTGCCAGCAGCTTATTCGGGGCCAACTACAATGAGCAGTTCTTC.

The table lists this clonotype with many counts. The chain joins TRBV5-1 to TRBJ1-5; D gene unclear. Germline V CDR1 and CDR2: SGHRS, YFSETQ. The V end lost 2 bases, the J end lost 4 bases, and 7 bases lay between the germline ends. The CDR3 runs to 13 residues. The CDR3 region is CASSLSLNQPQHF. CDR3 DNA: TGCGCCAGCAGCTTATCACTTAATCAGCCCCAGCATTTT.

The chain uses TRBV3-1 and TRBJ1-2; 12 positions match TRBD1. The CDR3 extends over 15 amino acids. The germline CDR1 and CDR2 sequences are LGHDT and YNNKEL (reference sequence). The ends lost 3 bases at V and 7 bases at J; junction bases unmatched: 6. CDR3 loop: CASSHPGQGAFGYTF. The CDR3 DNA is TGTGCCAGCAGCCATCCGGGACAGGGGGCGTTTGGCTACACCTTC. The complete variable domain, with remaining parts taken from reference TRBV3-1 and TRBJ1-2, reads DTAVSQTPKYLVTQMGNDKSIKCEQNLGHDTMYWYKQDSKKFLKIMFSYNNKELIINETVPNRFSPKSPDKAHLNLHINSLELGDSAVYFCASSHPGQGAFGYTFGSGTRLTVV.